This paragraph covers one T cell receptor (beta chain) sequence. TCRdb fed the RACE reads into MiXCR, producing one record per CDR3 protein. The sample has about 82,000 distinct CDR3 sequences; 10% to 15% are singletons. This CDR3 contains 15 residues. V was shortened by 0 bases and J by 9 bases, with 15 bases between the two germline ends. CDR1 ENHRY and CDR2 SYGVKD come from the germline V gene. The data were taken from a study of human T cells and chemical hapten exposure. Overall study context: Patients received weekly diphenylcyclopropenone doses to the scalp throughout the approximately 25-week study.

Specified time point: patch test 3, about 24 weeks after DPC sensitization. Documented treatment: therapeutic diphenylcyclopropenone sensitization with weekly scalp DPC. Venepuncture was done earlier than the placement of each patch test. The V and J genes are TRBV10-3 and TRBJ2-4; D ambiguous. The sequence was obtained from a woman aged 45-65 years with alopecia areata. Some clones in this sample may be carry-over from other donors' samples. The source was whole blood, collected in connection with sensitization to the hapten diphenylcyclopropenone (DPC). DNA of the CDR3: TGTGCCATCAGTGAGTCGAAGGTATTGACGGGCATTCAGTACTTC. It specifies CAISESKVLTGIQYF.